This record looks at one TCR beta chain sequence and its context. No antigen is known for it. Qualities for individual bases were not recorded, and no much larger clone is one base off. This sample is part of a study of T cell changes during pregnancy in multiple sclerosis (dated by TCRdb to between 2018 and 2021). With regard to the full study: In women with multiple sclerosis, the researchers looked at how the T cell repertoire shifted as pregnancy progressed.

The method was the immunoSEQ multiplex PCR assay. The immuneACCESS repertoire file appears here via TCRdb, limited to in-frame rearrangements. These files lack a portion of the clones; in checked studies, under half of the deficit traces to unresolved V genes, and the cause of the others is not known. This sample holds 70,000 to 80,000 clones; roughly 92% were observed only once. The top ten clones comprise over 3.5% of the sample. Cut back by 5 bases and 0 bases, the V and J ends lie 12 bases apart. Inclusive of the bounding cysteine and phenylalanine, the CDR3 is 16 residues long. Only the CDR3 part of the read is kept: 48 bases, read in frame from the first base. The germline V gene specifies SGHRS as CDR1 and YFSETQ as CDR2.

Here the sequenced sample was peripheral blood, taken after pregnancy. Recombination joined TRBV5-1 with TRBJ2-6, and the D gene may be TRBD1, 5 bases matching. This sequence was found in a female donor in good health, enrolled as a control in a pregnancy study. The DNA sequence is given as TGCGCCAGCAGTTGGACCCAGGGCTCTGGGGCCAACGTCCTGACTTTC. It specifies CASSWTQGSGANVLTF.